Following are 10 T cell receptor beta chains from one sample sequenced in a study of blood T cells in healthy people across ages. A second PCR of 7 to 11 cycles used a sample-barcoded 5' primer and a J-beta primer mix. Each CDR3 protein is one row after TCRdb ran MiXCR on the 5' RACE reads. The sample records roughly 2 million distinct CDR3 sequences, roughly 50% being singletons. Sequencing was done on a sample of blood. These TCRs come from a woman aged 35 to 49 in good health.

The chain couples TRBV5-1 to TRBJ1-2; TRBD1 matches 9 bases. With V trimmed by 4 bases and J by 8 bases, 9 bases remained unmatched. Germline V gene sequence: CDR1 SGHRS, CDR2 YFSETQ. The CDR3 contains 14 residues. The CDR3 is CASSVDWTGVGYTF. The CDR3 coding sequence is TGCGCCAGCAGCGTGGACTGGACAGGGGTCGGCTACACCTTC.

The genes are TRBV15 and TRBJ2-5; TRBD2 aligns across 13 bases. The germline CDR1 and CDR2 sequences are LNHNV and YYDKDF (reference sequence). V shed 4 bases, J shed 5 bases, and the junction held 4 bases outside the gene matches. The CDR3 runs 15 residues. The CDR3 DNA reads as TGTGCCACCAGCACCGGGACTAGCGGGGTGGAGACCCAGTACTTC. Translated: CATSTGTSGVETQYF.

The chain uses TRBV25-1 and TRBJ2-1; no clear D gene. V gave up 10 bases and J gave up 0 bases, with 10 bases separating them. The germline CDR1 and CDR2 sequences are MGHDK and SYGVNS. This CDR3 has 13 residues. The CDR3 DNA sequence: TGTGCCACCATTACGACCTCCTACAATGAGCAGTTCTTC. This gives the protein CATITTSYNEQFF.

This chain uses TRBV2 with TRBJ2-7; no definite D call. The DNA matches TRBJ2-5 better at its end, which makes the J call doubtful. This CDR3 is 14 amino acids long. Germline-derived CDR1 and CDR2 are SNHLY and FYNNEI. The CDR3 DNA follows: TGTGCCAGCAGTGTCCTTCGGGTCGGGGAGACCCAGTACTTC. Its protein product is CASSVLRVGETQYF.

The chain couples TRBV9 to TRBJ1-1, with no clear D. Germline CDR1 is SGDLS and CDR2 is YYNGEE. The CDR3 length is 14 residues. The V and J ends lost 3 bases and 1 base respectively, with 10 bases between them. The CDR3 region has the DNA TGTGCCAGCAGCGGGGGAGTTCCGAACACTGAAGCTTTCTTT. Amino acids: CASSGGVPNTEAFF.

The chain couples TRBV9 to TRBJ2-5; no clear D. The better agreement between TRBJ2-4 and the DNA end casts doubt on the J call. CDR1 is SGDLS and CDR2 is YYNGEE in the germline V gene. This CDR3 comprises 12 residues. Written as DNA, the CDR3 is TGTGCCAGCAGCGCAACAGAAAACATTCAGTACTTC. Protein: CASSATENIQYF.

This clonotype appeared a few times. This chain links TRBV6-2 or TRBV6-3 with TRBJ2-5, with TRBD2 identical over 10 bases. V gave up 3 bases and J gave up 0 bases; unmatched junction bases: 1. Germline V lookup: CDR1 MNHEY, CDR2 SVGEGT. The CDR3 spans 15 residues. CDR3 in DNA: TGTGCCAGCAGTTATAGCGGGGGGTACCAAGAGACCCAGTACTTC. Protein sequence: CASSYSGGYQETQYF.

Only a few counts were recorded for this clonotype. The chain is built from TRBV5-1 and TRBJ2-1; 7 nucleotides align to TRBD1. Trimming cost V 2 bases and J 7 bases; bases outside gene matches: 15. From germline, CDR1 is SGHRS and CDR2 YFSETQ. The CDR3 runs to 17 residues. The chain's CDR3 is CASSFSPGGVLGNEQFF. CDR3 coding DNA: TGCGCCAGCAGCTTTTCCCCAGGGGGTGTTTTAGGAAATGAGCAGTTCTTC.

This clonotype has just a few counts. The gene calls are TRBV11-2 and TRBJ2-5; D possibly corresponds to TRBD1 (5 bases). Germline CDR1 SGHAT, CDR2 FQNNGV. The CDR3 length is 17 residues. V was pared by 2 bases and J by 0 bases, with 16 bases between. The CDR3 coding sequence is TGTGCCAGCAGCTTATATTTAGGGCCGACAGACCAAGAGACCCAGTACTTC. It specifies CASSLYLGPTDQETQYF.

This chain links TRBV5-1 with TRBJ2-1; D is possibly TRBD1 (5 bases). This CDR3 contains 16 residues. V lost 1 base, J lost 4 bases, and 15 bases lay in between. Germline V gene data show CDR1 as SGHRS and CDR2 as YFSETQ. CDR3 coding DNA: TGCGCCAGCAGCTTGCGAGACAGCTTATGGTACAATGAGCAGTTCTTC. This gives the protein CASSLRDSLWYNEQFF.